The 24 T cell receptor beta chains reported below all come from one sample, sequenced in a study of shared clonotypes between healthy human individuals. Profiling relied on immunoSEQ multiplex PCR, and the TCRdb table lists in-frame clones only, not all of them. The repertoire holds 1.5 million to 2.5 million clones, with about 95% as singletons. CD45RO-negative CD8 cells positively selected for CCR7 made up the naive population, which excluded terminally differentiated effector memory CD45RA+ cells. Sequencing used naive CD8+ T cells sorted from blood. These receptors all stem from a man younger than 30 in good health.

This clone has just one count. The chain combines TRBV21-1 with TRBJ2-4; the table's D call, TRBD1, was not checked against the DNA. TRBV21-1 is tagged as a pseudogene. CDR3 length: 19 residues. CDR3 sequence (DNA): TGTGCCAGCAGCAATGGACAGGCCCTGTGGTGGGAGTGGGAAAACATTCAGTACTTC. This translates into CASSNGQALWWEWENIQYF.

The count of this clone is one. V and J are TRBV5-4 and TRBJ2-2; 12 nucleotides line up with TRBD1. With 2 bases clipped from V and 4 bases from J, the junction kept 9 bases outside the gene matches. Germline assignment: CDR1 SGHNT and CDR2 YYREEE (reference sequence). The CDR3 is 18 amino acids. The DNA of the CDR3 is TGTGCCAGCAGCTTCCCCCCGGGACAGGGGGCGGGCACCGGGGAGCTGTTTTTT. This translates into CASSFPPGQGAGTGELFF.

A word on this clone: This sample includes further DNA sequences coding for the same CDR3. The chain has TRBV11-2 and TRBJ2-7; possibly TRBD1 or TRBD2 for D (5 bases each). The V and J ends lost 3 bases and 3 bases respectively, with 9 bases between them. This CDR3 has 13 residues. Germline values: CDR1 SGHAT, CDR2 FQNNGV. The CDR3, as DNA: TGTGCCAGCAGCTTTGGGACCAGCTACGAGCAGTACTTC. Amino acid sequence: CASSFGTSYEQYF.

The chain links TRBV4-1 to TRBJ2-7; TRBD1 matches at 9 bases. V lost 3 bases to trimming and J lost 5 bases; unmatched junction nucleotides: 8. Germline V gene sequence: CDR1 MGHRA, CDR2 YSYEKL. This CDR3 contains 15 residues. The CDR3: CASSHGQGLSDEQYF. The CDR3, as DNA: TGCGCCAGCAGCCACGGACAGGGGTTATCGGACGAGCAGTACTTC.

The CDR3 region is CASRGAAEAFF. In nucleotides, the CDR3 is TGTGCCAGCAGAGGGGCAGCCGAAGCTTTCTTT. The chain uses TRBV7-9 and TRBJ1-1, with D possibly TRBD1 on 5 matching bases. With 6 bases removed from V and 8 bases from J, the gap between germline ends came to 10 bases. Looked up from germline, CDR1 is SEHNR and CDR2 is FQNEAQ (reference sequence). This CDR3 comprises 11 residues.

In DNA, the CDR3 is TGTGCCAGCAGCGTAGAAGAGAAGGCAGAGATGAACACTGAAGCTTTCTTT. Translating gives CASSVEEKAEMNTEAFF. The chain carries TRBV9 and TRBJ1-1; D not resolved. V was cut by 0 bases and J by 0 bases, with 15 bases left in between. The CDR3 covers 17 residues. Germline V gene data show CDR1 as SGDLS and CDR2 as YYNGEE.

The chain employs TRBV5-1 and TRBJ2-7, with 7 bases matching TRBD2. Germline trimming cut 2 bases from V and 5 bases from J; bases unmatched to any gene: 10. The CDR3 has 15 amino acids. Germline V gene lookup returns CDR1 SGHRS and CDR2 YFSETQ. The CDR3 DNA reads TGCGCCAGCAGCTTTAGGCCACGGGAGGTGGACGAGCAGTACTTC. Translating gives CASSFRPREVDEQYF.

The count of this clone is one. The chain is built from TRBV12-5 and TRBJ2-7; D is perhaps TRBD1 or TRBD2 (5 bases each). V was trimmed by 9 bases and J by 3 bases, leaving 15 bases between them. CDR1 is LGHNT, CDR2 FRNRAP, per germline. This CDR3 is built from 13 residues. This CDR3 is CASAWDAGYEQYF. Written as DNA, the CDR3 is TGTGCTAGCGCCTGGGACGCCGGCTACGAGCAGTACTTC.

The rearrangement joins TRBV9 to TRBJ2-3; TRBD1 matches at 9 bases. The CDR3 extends over 14 amino acids. Germline loops: CDR1 SGDLS, CDR2 YYNGEE. After removal of 4 bases from V and 7 bases from J, the junction contained 7 bases not matched to a gene. The CDR3 is CASSLDRGSYTQYF. Written as DNA, the CDR3 is TGTGCCAGCAGCTTAGACAGGGGGAGCTATACGCAGTATTTT. Supplemented by reference TRBV9 and TRBJ2-3, the full variable domain reads DSGVTQTPKHLITATGQRVTLRCSPRSGDLSVYWYQQSLDQGLQFLIQYYNGEERAKGNILERFSAQQFPDLHSELNLSSLELGDSALYFCASSLDRGSYTQYFGPGTRLTVL.

This clone came up a few times. This sequence joins TRBV4-1 and TRBJ1-3; D not certain. Trimming cost V 1 base and J 8 bases, with 3 bases left between them. The CDR3 is 11 amino acids. Germline-derived CDR1 and CDR2 are MGHRA and YSYEKL. The CDR3 DNA reads as TGCGCCAGCAGCCAAGGAGACACCATATATTTT. Residues: CASSQGDTIYF.

V and J are TRBV7-9 and TRBJ2-5; TRBD2 aligns across 9 bases. The CDR3 contains 15 residues. The trim removed 8 bases at V and 2 bases at J, leaving 9 bases unmatched. The germline CDR1 and CDR2 sequences are SEHNR and FQNEAQ (reference sequence). CDR3 nucleotides: TGTGCCAGCGACCCCTTAAGCGGGGGGCAAGAGACCCAGTACTTC. It translates to CASDPLSGGQETQYF. The entire variable domain, with the rest obtained from reference TRBV7-9 and TRBJ2-5, is as follows: DTGVSQNPRHKITKRGQNVTFRCDPISEHNRLYWYRQTLGQGPEFLTYFQNEAQLEKSRLLSDRFSAERPKGSFSTLEIQRTEQGDSAMYLCASDPLSGGQETQYFGPGTRLLVL.

V and J are TRBV6-5 and TRBJ2-7; 10 bases are shared with TRBD1. The CDR3 covers 14 residues. Germline CDR1 MNHEY, CDR2 SVGAGI. The V segment lost 6 bases and the J segment 7 bases; nucleotides outside the gene matches: 9. The CDR3 DNA reads TGTGCCAGCAGCCAAGACGGGACAGGGGTTGAGCAGTACTTC. Encoded protein: CASSQDGTGVEQYF.

The chain uses TRBV27 and TRBJ1-4; 8 bases match TRBD1. The germline CDR1 and CDR2 sequences are MNHEY and SMNVEV (reference sequence). Losses at the gene ends were 6 bases for V and 3 bases for J; bases not matched to a gene: 3. The CDR3 loop spans 14 amino acids. CDR3 loop: CASSPGQANEKLFF. The CDR3 nucleotides are TGTGCCAGCAGCCCGGGACAGGCTAATGAAAAACTGTTTTTT.

V and J are TRBV6-6 and TRBJ2-7, with D possibly TRBD1 on 5 matching bases. The CDR3 is 16 amino acids. The germline V gene encodes CDR1 MNHNY and CDR2 SVGAGI (reference sequence). The V and J ends lost 0 bases and 2 bases respectively, with 14 bases between them. CDR3: CASSYSKSQGTYEQYF. In DNA, the CDR3 is TGTGCCAGCAGTTACTCGAAGTCCCAGGGCACCTACGAGCAGTACTTC.

The chain links TRBV4-1 to TRBJ2-1; D gene uncertain. The ends were cut back, 5 bases at V and 0 bases at J, with 14 bases in the middle. The CDR3 sequence is 16 residues long. Germline assignment: CDR1 MGHRA and CDR2 YSYEKL. In DNA form, the CDR3 reads TGCGCCAGCAGCTTCTACTCAGGAAGCTCCTACAATGAGCAGTTCTTC. It yields the protein CASSFYSGSSYNEQFF.

This clone was seen a single time. V gene TRBV18 combines with J gene TRBJ1-1; D gene unclear. The CDR3 spans 15 residues. From germline, CDR1 is KGHSH and CDR2 LQKENI. Trimming pared 3 bases from V and 0 bases from J, leaving 11 bases between. CDR3 region: CASSPPDGMNTEAFF. Here the CDR3 DNA reads TGTGCCAGCTCACCGCCGGACGGGATGAACACTGAAGCTTTCTTT.

The chain recombines TRBV6-5 with TRBJ2-3, with no clear D. The CDR3 consists of 14 residues. The ends were cut back, 6 bases at V and 1 base at J, with 11 bases in the middle. CDR1 and CDR2 from the germline V gene are MNHEY and SVGAGI. The CDR3 DNA reads TGTGCCAGCAGGCTGAGTTATGGCACAGATACGCAGTATTTT. Protein: CASRLSYGTDTQYF.

The chain carries TRBV29-1 and TRBJ2-1; 8 nucleotides line up with TRBD2. The CDR3 runs 14 residues. With V trimmed by 1 base and J by 4 bases, 3 bases remained unmatched. The germline gives CDR1 SQVTM, CDR2 ANQGSEA. In nucleotides, the CDR3 is TGCAGCGTTGAAGGAGCGGGGGTATACAATGAGCAGTTCTTC. Translated, it gives CSVEGAGVYNEQFF.

V is TRBV28 and J is TRBJ2-7; D perhaps matches TRBD1 (7 bases). V dropped 5 bases and J dropped 7 bases, with 15 bases sitting between them. The CDR3 loop spans 13 amino acids. The germline V gene encodes CDR1 MDHEN and CDR2 SYDVKM. The CDR3 spells CASSPRDSGEQYF. CDR3 sequence (DNA): TGTGCCAGCAGTCCTCGGGACAGCGGGGAGCAGTACTTC. Filled out from reference TRBV28 and TRBJ2-7, the complete variable domain reads DVKVTQSSRYLVKRTGEKVFLECVQDMDHENMFWYRQDPGLGLRLIYFSYDVKMKEKGDIPEGYSVSREKKERFSLILESASTNQTSMYLCASSPRDSGEQYFGPGTRLTVT.

V usage is TRBV4-3 and J usage is TRBJ2-2; D gene ambiguous. Germline V gene data show CDR1 as LGHNA and CDR2 as YSLEER. The CDR3 is 17 residues long. V gave up 0 bases and J gave up 5 bases, with 16 bases separating them. CDR3 sequence (DNA): TGCGCCAGCAGCCAAGATCTCGAACCAGGAAGGACCGGGGAGCTGTTTTTT. It encodes CASSQDLEPGRTGELFF.

This chain uses TRBV30 with TRBJ1-1, with D unclear. This CDR3 region has 11 residues. V was clipped by 8 bases and J by 6 bases, with 13 bases between them. From germline, CDR1 is GTSNPN and CDR2 SVGIG (reference sequence). The DNA of the CDR3 is TGTGCCGGGGTCCCGGTTTCTGAAGCTTTCTTT. Translating gives CAGVPVSEAFF.

The rearrangement joins TRBV19 to TRBJ2-5, with a possible D match to TRBD1 (6 bases). The CDR3 sequence is 12 residues long. The germline V gene encodes CDR1 LNHDA and CDR2 SQIVND (reference sequence). V was shortened by 7 bases and J by 5 bases, with 11 bases between the two germline ends. CDR3 coding DNA: TGTGCCAGTAAGGGGGACACGGAGACCCAGTACTTC. This encodes CASKGDTETQYF.

CDR3 loop: CASSPTLAGGHEQYF. As DNA, the CDR3 is TGCGCCAGCAGTCCGACACTAGCGGGAGGCCACGAGCAGTACTTC. The chain uses TRBV10-2 and TRBJ2-7, with 12 bases identical to TRBD2. In germline, CDR1 is WSHSY, CDR2 SAAADI. The CDR3 totals 15 residues. After removal of 5 bases from V and 5 bases from J, the junction contained 7 bases not matched to a gene.

J is TRBJ2-2 and V is TRBV11-3, with 7 bases fitting TRBD2. The germline V gene has CDR1 SGHNT and CDR2 YENEEA. The V gene end was trimmed by 5 bases and the J gene end by 4 bases; junction bases not matched to a gene: 7. The CDR3 covers 15 residues. The CDR3 DNA sequence: TGTGCCAGCAGCCAAGCCCGCGGGGGCACCGGGGAGCTGTTTTTT. This gives the protein CASSQARGGTGELFF.